These 15 T cell receptor beta chains originate from one sample sequenced in a study of shared clonotypes between healthy human individuals. Data came from immunoSEQ multiplex PCR; TCRdb stores just in-frame clones and leaves some out. This table has about 2.4 million clones, approximately 94% appearing once. Sequencing was done on a sample of naive CD4+ T cells sorted from blood. Subset denoted: CD45RA+ positively selected. These TCRs come from a man younger than 30 in good health.

The chain is built from TRBV28 and TRBJ2-3, with 8 bases fitting TRBD2. Germline CDR1 reads MDHEN; CDR2 reads SYDVKM. This CDR3 spans 13 amino acids. The V and J ends lost 6 bases and 5 bases, in that order; junction bases with no gene match: 4. The CDR3 protein is CASSESGRDTQYF. As DNA, the CDR3 is TGTGCCAGCAGCGAGAGCGGGAGAGATACGCAGTATTTT.

The chain uses TRBV18 and TRBJ2-3; 12 nucleotides match TRBD2. Germline CDR1 reads KGHSH; CDR2 reads LQKENI. V was clipped by 4 bases and J by 2 bases; unmatched bases: 10. The CDR3 is 18 residues long. For the CDR3, the DNA is TGTGCCAGCTCACAACTAGCGGGGGGCCTAGGGGACACAGATACGCAGTATTTT. Translation: CASSQLAGGLGDTDTQYF.

This clone has just a few counts. The chain recombines TRBV30 with TRBJ1-1; D ambiguous. V lost 0 bases, J lost 5 bases, and 10 bases lay in between. CDR1 is GTSNPN and CDR2 is SVGIG in the germline V gene (reference sequence). CDR3 length equals 13 residues. DNA of the CDR3: TGTGCCTGGAGTGTTGTTGGGAGGACTGAAGCTTTCTTT. Amino acids: CAWSVVGRTEAFF.

The chain couples TRBV6-4 to TRBJ1-6; no firm D call. V was shortened by 4 bases and J by 8 bases, with 9 bases between the two germline ends. The CDR3 runs 13 residues. Germline V gene sequence: CDR1 MRHNA, CDR2 SNTAGT. This CDR3 is CASSGTRDSPLHF. DNA for the CDR3: TGTGCCAGCAGTGGGACGCGGGATTCACCCCTCCACTTT.

The chain recombines TRBV7-8 with TRBJ1-5; no definite D call. CDR1 is SGHVS and CDR2 is FQNEAQ in the germline V gene. The CDR3 extends over 14 amino acids. V was shortened by 4 bases and J by 7 bases, with 14 bases between the two germline ends. The CDR3 DNA reads TGTGCCAGCAGCTCTGAGGTTTTAAAGCAGCCCCAGCATTTT. Its protein is CASSSEVLKQPQHF.

The genes are TRBV19 and TRBJ1-5; TRBD1 might be the D (5 bases). Trimming cost V 5 bases and J 7 bases, with 15 bases left between them. The CDR3 has 14 residues. Per the germline V gene, CDR1 is LNHDA and CDR2 is SQIVND (reference sequence). CDR3 coding DNA: TGTGCCAGTAGTCTCGACTATCGGGGGCAGCCCCAGCATTTT. Translated, it gives CASSLDYRGQPQHF.

The chain employs TRBV19 and TRBJ1-6; D not certain. V lost 7 bases to trimming and J lost 5 bases, with 9 bases between them. The CDR3 loop spans 13 amino acids. CDR1 is LNHDA and CDR2 is SQIVND in the germline V gene (reference sequence). The CDR3 region has the DNA TGTGCCAGTAACCGGCAAAATAATTCACCCCTCCACTTT. This translates into CASNRQNNSPLHF.

The V and J genes are TRBV7-2 and TRBJ1-3; D is unclear. The V and J ends lost 2 bases and 0 bases respectively, with 11 bases between them. CDR3 length: 16 residues. Per germline, CDR1 SGHTA and CDR2 FQGNSA. The DNA of the CDR3 is TGTGCCAGCAGCTTAAGGTACACAGACTCTGGAAACACCATATATTTT. Amino acid sequence: CASSLRYTDSGNTIYF.

Points on this clone: This specimen includes other DNA sequences encoding the same CDR3. V is TRBV10-3 and J is TRBJ1-2; 7 bases map to TRBD1. The CDR3 runs to 15 residues. CDR1 is ENHRY and CDR2 is SYGVKD in the germline V gene. Trimming took 5 bases from V and 8 from J; bases not matched to a gene: 14. The CDR3 DNA reads as TGTGCCATCAGTCCTCGACAGGGACCCTTAGGGGGCTACACCTTC. This gives the protein CAISPRQGPLGGYTF.

The chain links TRBV25-1 to TRBJ2-2; TRBD1 aligns across 8 bases. CDR1 MGHDK and CDR2 SYGVNS come from the germline V gene. Losses at the gene ends were 1 base for V and 1 base for J; bases not matched to a gene: 5. CDR3 size: 17 residues. The CDR3 DNA sequence: TGTGCCAGCAGTGAATCCCCGGGACAGGTGAACACCGGGGAGCTGTTTTTT. Amino acid sequence: CASSESPGQVNTGELFF. Together with reference TRBV25-1 and TRBJ2-2, the CDR3 gives the full variable domain: EADIYQTPRYLVIGTGKKITLECSQTMGHDKMYWYQQDPGMELHLIHYSYGVNSTEKGDLSSESTVSRIRTEHFPLTLESARPSHTSQYLCASSESPGQVNTGELFFGEGSRLTVL.

The V call is TRBV18, the J call TRBJ2-7; D call uncertain. V dropped 6 bases and J dropped 5 bases, with 23 bases sitting between them. The CDR3 runs 16 residues. Germline CDR1 and CDR2: KGHSH and LQKENI. The CDR3 region is CASSLFDVSPPNEQYF. CDR3 bases: TGTGCCAGCTCCCTGTTTGACGTTTCTCCTCCAAACGAGCAGTACTTC.

This chain uses TRBV5-6 with TRBJ1-6; D might be TRBD1 (6 bases). V lost 7 bases and J lost 10, with 12 bases in between. The CDR3 extends over 12 amino acids. Germline CDR1 reads SGHDT; CDR2 reads YYEEEE. CDR3 amino acids: CASFGRGSPLHF. As DNA, the CDR3 is TGTGCCAGCTTTGGTAGGGGGTCACCCCTCCACTTT. The full variable domain, its missing parts supplied by reference TRBV5-6 and TRBJ1-6, is DAGVTQSPTHLIKTRGQQVTLRCSPKSGHDTVSWYQQALGQGPQFIFQYYEEEERQRGNFPDRFSGHQFPNYSSELNVNALLLGDSALYLCASFGRGSPLHFGNGTRLTVT.

The chain recombines TRBV25-1 with TRBJ1-3; 7 bases match TRBD1. Trimming at V came to 6 bases and at J to 0 bases, leaving 5 bases not matched to a gene. This CDR3 has 15 residues. The V gene's germline CDR1 is MGHDK and CDR2 SYGVNS. The chain's CDR3 is CASREGGSSGNTIYF. CDR3 nucleotide sequence: TGTGCCAGCAGGGAAGGGGGCAGCTCTGGAAACACCATATATTTT.

The chain joins TRBV27 to TRBJ2-3, with TRBD1 matching 8 bases. Trimming removed 1 base from V and 3 bases from J; junction bases left unmatched: 3. The CDR3 covers 15 residues. The germline V gene encodes CDR1 MNHEY and CDR2 SMNVEV (reference sequence). CDR3 region: CASSLFRGQTDTQYF. Written as DNA, the CDR3 is TGTGCCAGCAGTTTATTCAGGGGGCAGACAGATACGCAGTATTTT.

Notes on this clone: At the DNA level, this CDR3 is encoded by other sequences in the same sample as well. This rearrangement joins TRBV28 to TRBJ2-1; 11 nucleotides match TRBD1. Per the germline V gene, CDR1 is MDHEN and CDR2 is SYDVKM. The CDR3 has 15 residues. V lost 5 bases to trimming and J lost 4 bases; unmatched junction nucleotides: 4. This CDR3 reads CASSLGTGGYNEQFF. The CDR3 DNA is TGTGCCAGCAGTCTCGGGACAGGGGGGTACAATGAGCAGTTCTTC.